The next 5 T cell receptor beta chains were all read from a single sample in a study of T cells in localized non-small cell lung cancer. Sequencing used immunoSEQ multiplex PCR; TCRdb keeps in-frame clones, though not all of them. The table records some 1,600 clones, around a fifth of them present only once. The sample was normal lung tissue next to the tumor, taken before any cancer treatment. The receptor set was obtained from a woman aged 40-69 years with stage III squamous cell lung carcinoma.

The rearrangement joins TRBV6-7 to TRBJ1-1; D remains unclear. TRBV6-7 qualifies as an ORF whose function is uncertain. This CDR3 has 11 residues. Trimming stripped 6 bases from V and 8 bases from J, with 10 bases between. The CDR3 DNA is TGTGCCAGCAGGGCGACGGCCGAAGCTTTCTTT. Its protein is CASRATAEAFF.

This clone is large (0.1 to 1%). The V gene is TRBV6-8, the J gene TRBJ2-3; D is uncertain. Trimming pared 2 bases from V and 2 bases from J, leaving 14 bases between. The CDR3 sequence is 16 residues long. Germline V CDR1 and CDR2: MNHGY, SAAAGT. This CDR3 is CASSYLDPSLTDTQYF. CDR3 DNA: TGTGCCAGCAGTTACCTAGACCCCTCACTCACAGATACGCAGTATTTT.

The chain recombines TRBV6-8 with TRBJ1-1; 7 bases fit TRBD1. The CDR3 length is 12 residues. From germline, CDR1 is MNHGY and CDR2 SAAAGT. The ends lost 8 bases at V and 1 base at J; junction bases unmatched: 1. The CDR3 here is CASGDRNTEAFF. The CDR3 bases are TGTGCCAGCGGGGACAGGAACACTGAAGCTTTCTTT.

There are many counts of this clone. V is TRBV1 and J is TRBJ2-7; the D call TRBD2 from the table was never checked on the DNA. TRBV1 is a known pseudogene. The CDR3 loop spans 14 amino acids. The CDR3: CASSQASGAYEQYF. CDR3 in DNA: TGCGCCAGCAGCCAAGCAAGCGGGGCCTACGAGCAGTACTTC.

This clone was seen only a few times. CDR3 coding DNA: TGTGCCTGGAGTATCGGCGGGAGGGCCCGCCTCTACAATGAGCAGTTCTTC. It encodes CAWSIGGRARLYNEQFF. The genes are TRBV30 and TRBJ2-1; 9 bases map to TRBD2. The trim removed 2 bases at V and 3 bases at J, leaving 11 bases unmatched. Germline CDR1 GTSNPN, CDR2 SVGIG (reference sequence). The CDR3 consists of 17 residues.